This record concerns one T cell receptor beta chain sequence. Its antigen is not known. This table comes from immunoSEQ multiplex PCR, and its TCRdb copy is limited to in-frame clones, with some not included. The table records about 12,000 clones, roughly 69% of them present only once. Sorted T cells were CFSE-labeled and cultured around 5 days with allogeneic regulatory or mature dendritic cells at 1:10. This record belongs to a study of regulatory dendritic cells for organ transplantation. Study-wide results and limits: Naive CD4+ and CD8+ repertoires were highly diverse; memory CD8+ was most oligoclonal. The authors noted considerable between-person heterogeneity in alloreactive memory CD8+ cells.

Trimming took 3 bases from V and 7 from J, leaving 10 bases between them. This CDR3 region has 14 residues. CDR1 is MNHEY, CDR2 SMNVEV, per germline (reference sequence). The clonotype was recovered from a human donor in good health. This chain connects TRBV27 to TRBJ1-6, with D hard to call. Sequences were obtained from naive CD4+ T cells from blood cultured with regulatory dendritic cells. Subset noted: CD45RA+ naive T cells. The CDR3 loop is CASSLRVENSPLHF. CDR3 nucleotides: TGTGCCAGCAGTTTGAGGGTAGAGAATTCACCCCTCCACTTT.